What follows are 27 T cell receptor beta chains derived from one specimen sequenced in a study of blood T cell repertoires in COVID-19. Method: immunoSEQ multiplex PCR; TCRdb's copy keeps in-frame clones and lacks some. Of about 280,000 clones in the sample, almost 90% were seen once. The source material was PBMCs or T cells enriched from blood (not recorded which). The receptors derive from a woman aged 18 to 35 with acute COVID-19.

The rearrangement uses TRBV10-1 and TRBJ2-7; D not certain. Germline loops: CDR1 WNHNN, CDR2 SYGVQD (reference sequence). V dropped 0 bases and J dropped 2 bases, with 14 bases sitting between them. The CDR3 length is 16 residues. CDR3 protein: CASSESGQERPYEQYF. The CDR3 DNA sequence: TGCGCCAGCAGTGAGTCGGGTCAGGAACGTCCCTACGAGCAGTACTTC.

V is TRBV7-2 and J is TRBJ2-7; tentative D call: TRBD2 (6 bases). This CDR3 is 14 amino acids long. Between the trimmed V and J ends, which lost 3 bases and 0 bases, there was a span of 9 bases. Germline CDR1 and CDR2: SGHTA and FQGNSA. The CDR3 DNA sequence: TGTGCCAGCAGCTTGAGCGGGCTCTCCTACGAGCAGTACTTC. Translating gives CASSLSGLSYEQYF.

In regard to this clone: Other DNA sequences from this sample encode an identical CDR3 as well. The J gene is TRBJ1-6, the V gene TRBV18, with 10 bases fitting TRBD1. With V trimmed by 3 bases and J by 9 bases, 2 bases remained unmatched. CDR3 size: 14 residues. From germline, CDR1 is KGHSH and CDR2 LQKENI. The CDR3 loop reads CASSPDRGLSPLHF. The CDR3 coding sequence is TGTGCCAGCTCACCTGACAGGGGGCTTTCACCCCTCCACTTT.

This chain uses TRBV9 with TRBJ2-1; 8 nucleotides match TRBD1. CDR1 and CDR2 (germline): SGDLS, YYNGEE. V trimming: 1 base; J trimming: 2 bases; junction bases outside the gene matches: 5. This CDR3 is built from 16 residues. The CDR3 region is CASSVLGQGPYNEQFF. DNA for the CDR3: TGTGCCAGCAGCGTACTTGGACAGGGCCCCTACAATGAGCAGTTCTTC.

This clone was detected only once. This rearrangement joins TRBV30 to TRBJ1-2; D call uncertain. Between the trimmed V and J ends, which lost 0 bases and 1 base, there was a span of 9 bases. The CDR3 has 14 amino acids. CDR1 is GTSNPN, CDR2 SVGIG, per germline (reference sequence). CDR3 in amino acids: CAWSVPGFNYGYTF. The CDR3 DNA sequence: TGTGCCTGGAGTGTACCAGGATTTAACTATGGCTACACCTTC.

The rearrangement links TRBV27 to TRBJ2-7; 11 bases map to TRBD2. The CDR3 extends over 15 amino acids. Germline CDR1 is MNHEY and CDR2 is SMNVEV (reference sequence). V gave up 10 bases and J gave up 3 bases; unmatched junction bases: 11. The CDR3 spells CATQRGTSGHYEQYF. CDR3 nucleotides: TGTGCCACACAAAGAGGGACTAGCGGTCACTACGAGCAGTACTTC.

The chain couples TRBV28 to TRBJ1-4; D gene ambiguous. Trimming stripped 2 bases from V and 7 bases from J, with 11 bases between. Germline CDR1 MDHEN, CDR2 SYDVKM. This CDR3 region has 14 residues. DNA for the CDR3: TGTGCCAGCAGTTTAATGTCGGGGATTGAAAAACTGTTTTTT. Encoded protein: CASSLMSGIEKLFF.

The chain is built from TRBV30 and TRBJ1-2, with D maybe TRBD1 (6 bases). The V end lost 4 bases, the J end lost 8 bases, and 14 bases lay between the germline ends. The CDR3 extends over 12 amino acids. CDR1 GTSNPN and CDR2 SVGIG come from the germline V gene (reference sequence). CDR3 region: CAWTDQGPGYTF. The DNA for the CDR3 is TGTGCCTGGACAGATCAGGGGCCCGGCTACACCTTC.

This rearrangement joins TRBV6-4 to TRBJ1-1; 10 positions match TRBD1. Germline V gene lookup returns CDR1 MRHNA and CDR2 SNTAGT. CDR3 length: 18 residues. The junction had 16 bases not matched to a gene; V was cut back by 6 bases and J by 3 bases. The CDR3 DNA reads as TGTGCCAGCAGCCGTTCGACAGGGGGCACCGGGGGGGACACTGAAGCTTTCTTT. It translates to CASSRSTGGTGGDTEAFF.

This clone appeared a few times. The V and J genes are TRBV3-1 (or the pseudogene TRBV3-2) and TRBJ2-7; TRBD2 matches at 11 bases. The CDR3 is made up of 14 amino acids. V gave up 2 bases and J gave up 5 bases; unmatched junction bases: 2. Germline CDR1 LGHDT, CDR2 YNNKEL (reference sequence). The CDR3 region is CASSQLAGGDEQYF. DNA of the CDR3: TGTGCCAGCAGCCAACTAGCGGGAGGAGACGAGCAGTACTTC.

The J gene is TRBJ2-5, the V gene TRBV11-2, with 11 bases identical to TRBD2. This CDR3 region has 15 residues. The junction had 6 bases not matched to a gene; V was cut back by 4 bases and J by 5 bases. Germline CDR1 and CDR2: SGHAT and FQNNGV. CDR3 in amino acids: CASSSPLAGAETQYF. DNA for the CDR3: TGTGCCAGCAGCTCCCCACTAGCGGGAGCGGAGACCCAGTACTTC.

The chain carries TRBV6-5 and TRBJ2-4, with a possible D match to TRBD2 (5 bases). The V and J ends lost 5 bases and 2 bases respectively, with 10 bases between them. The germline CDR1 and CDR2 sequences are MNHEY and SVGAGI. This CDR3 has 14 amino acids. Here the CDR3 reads CASSPAVPKNIQYF. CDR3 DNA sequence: TGTGCCAGCAGTCCAGCGGTTCCCAAAAACATTCAGTACTTC.

The CDR3 spells CASSPTGALYNEQFF. As DNA, the CDR3 is TGTGCCAGCAGTCCCACAGGGGCCCTCTACAATGAGCAGTTCTTC. The chain has TRBV6-5 and TRBJ2-1; TRBD1 matches at 7 bases. This CDR3 spans 15 amino acids. Germline CDR1 MNHEY, CDR2 SVGAGI. Trimming cost V 5 bases and J 3 bases; bases outside gene matches: 7.

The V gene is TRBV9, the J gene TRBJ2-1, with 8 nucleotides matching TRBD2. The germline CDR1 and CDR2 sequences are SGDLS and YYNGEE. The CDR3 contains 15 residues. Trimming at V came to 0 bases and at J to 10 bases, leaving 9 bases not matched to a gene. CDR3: CASSVDTSGLREQFF. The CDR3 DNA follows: TGTGCCAGCAGCGTAGACACTAGCGGTCTGCGGGAGCAGTTCTTC.

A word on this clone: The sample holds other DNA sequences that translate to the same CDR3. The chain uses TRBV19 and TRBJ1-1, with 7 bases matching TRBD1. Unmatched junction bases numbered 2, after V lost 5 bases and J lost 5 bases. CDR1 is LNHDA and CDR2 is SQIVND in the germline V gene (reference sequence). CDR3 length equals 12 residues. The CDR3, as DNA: TGTGCCAGTAGTCTCAGGGGGACTGAAGCTTTCTTT. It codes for CASSLRGTEAFF.

CDR3 in DNA: TGTGCCAGCAGCCAAGGACTTTCGGCGAACACTGAAGCTTTCTTT. It translates to CASSQGLSANTEAFF. The V and J genes are TRBV14 and TRBJ1-1, with D unresolved. Per the germline V gene, CDR1 is SGHDN and CDR2 is FVKESK. V was clipped by 1 base and J by 1 base, with 10 bases between them. The CDR3 is made up of 15 amino acids.

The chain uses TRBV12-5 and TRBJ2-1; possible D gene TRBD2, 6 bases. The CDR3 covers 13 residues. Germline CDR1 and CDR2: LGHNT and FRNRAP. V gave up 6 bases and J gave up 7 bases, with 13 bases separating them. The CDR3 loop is CASGLSEGNEQFF. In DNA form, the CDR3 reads TGTGCTAGTGGCTTGTCGGAGGGGAATGAGCAGTTCTTC.

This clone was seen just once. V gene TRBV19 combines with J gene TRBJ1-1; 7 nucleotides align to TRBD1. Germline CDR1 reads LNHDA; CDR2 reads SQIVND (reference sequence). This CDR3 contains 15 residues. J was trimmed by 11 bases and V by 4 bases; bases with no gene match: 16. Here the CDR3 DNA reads TGTGCCAGTAGTAACATCCGGGACAGACCGAGGAGGGCTTTCTTT. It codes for CASSNIRDRPRRAFF.

The CDR3: CASSEFDRGKAFF. Here the CDR3 DNA reads TGTGCCAGCAGTGAGTTCGACAGGGGAAAAGCTTTCTTT. The chain is built from TRBV25-1 and TRBJ1-1, with 8 bases identical to TRBD1. CDR3 length: 13 residues. Germline lookup yields CDR1 MGHDK and CDR2 SYGVNS. V gave up 3 bases and J gave up 9 bases; unmatched junction bases: 6.

CDR3 sequence (DNA): TGTGCCAGTAGTCGGACAGGGTTTGAGCCCCAGCATTTT. This codes for CASSRTGFEPQHF. The chain carries TRBV19 and TRBJ1-5; 8 bases align to TRBD1. Germline V gene lookup returns CDR1 LNHDA and CDR2 SQIVND (reference sequence). After removal of 5 bases from V and 8 bases from J, the junction contained 5 bases not matched to a gene. CDR3 length equals 13 residues.

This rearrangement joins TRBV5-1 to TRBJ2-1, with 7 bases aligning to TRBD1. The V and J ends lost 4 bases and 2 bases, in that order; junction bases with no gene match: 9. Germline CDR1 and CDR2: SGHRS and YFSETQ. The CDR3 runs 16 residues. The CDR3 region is CASSQKQGFAYNEQFF. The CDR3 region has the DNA TGCGCCAGCAGCCAAAAACAGGGGTTCGCCTACAATGAGCAGTTCTTC.

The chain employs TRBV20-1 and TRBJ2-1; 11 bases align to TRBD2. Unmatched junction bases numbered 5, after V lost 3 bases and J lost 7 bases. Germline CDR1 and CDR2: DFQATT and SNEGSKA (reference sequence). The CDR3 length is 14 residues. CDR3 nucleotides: TGCAGTGCTAGTAGGACTAGCGGGTTAAATGAGCAGTTCTTC. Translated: CSASRTSGLNEQFF.

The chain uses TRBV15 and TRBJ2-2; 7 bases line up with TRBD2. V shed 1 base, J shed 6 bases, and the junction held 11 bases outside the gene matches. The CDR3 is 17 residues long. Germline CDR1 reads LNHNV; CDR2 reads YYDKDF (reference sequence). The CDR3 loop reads CATSRVKAGIVSGELFF. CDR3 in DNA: TGTGCCACCAGCAGAGTGAAAGCGGGAATCGTGTCCGGGGAGCTGTTTTTT.

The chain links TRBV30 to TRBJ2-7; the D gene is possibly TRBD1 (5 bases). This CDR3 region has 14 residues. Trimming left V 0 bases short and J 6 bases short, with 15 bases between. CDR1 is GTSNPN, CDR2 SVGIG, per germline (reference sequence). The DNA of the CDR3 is TGTGCCTGGAGTGTAGGGGTGGTGATCGCCGAGCAGTACTTC. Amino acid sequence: CAWSVGVVIAEQYF.

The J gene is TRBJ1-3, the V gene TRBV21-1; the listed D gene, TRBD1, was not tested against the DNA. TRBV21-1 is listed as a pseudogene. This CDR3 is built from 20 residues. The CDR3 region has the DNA TGTGCCAGCAGCAAATACGACAGGACTGTCCCTGGGTCCCCTGGAAACACCATATATTTT. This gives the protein CASSKYDRTVPGSPGNTIYF.

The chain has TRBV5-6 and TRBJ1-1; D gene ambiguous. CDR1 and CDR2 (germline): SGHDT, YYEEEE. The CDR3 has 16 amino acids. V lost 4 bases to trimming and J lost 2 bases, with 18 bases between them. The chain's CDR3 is CASSLRGSQVNTEAFF. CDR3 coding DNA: TGTGCCAGCAGCCTGCGAGGGTCTCAGGTTAACACTGAAGCTTTCTTT.

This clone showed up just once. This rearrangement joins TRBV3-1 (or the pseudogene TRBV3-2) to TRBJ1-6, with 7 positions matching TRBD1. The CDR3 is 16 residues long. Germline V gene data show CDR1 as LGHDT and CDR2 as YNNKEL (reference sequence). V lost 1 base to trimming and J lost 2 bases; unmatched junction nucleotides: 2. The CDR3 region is CASSQAGTAYNSPLHF. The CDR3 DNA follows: TGTGCCAGCAGCCAAGCCGGGACAGCCTATAATTCACCCCTCCACTTT.